The rows below give T cell receptor beta chains drawn from one sample of a study of CD4+ T cells in melanoma. Clones were read by immunoSEQ multiplex PCR, and TCRdb kept only the in-frame ones, dropping some. This table holds roughly 140,000 clones, 80% to 95% found once. The receptors here all came from a human donor with melanoma. The conserved cysteine and the conserved F or W are not part of the CDR3 here. Fields, in order: V gene, CDR3 protein.

TRBV5-6,ASSPGWGGTEAF
TRBV7-2,ASSSRTGNTIY
TRBV5-1,ASTVYPGSYNEQF
TRBV9,ASNRQTGELF
TRBV5-4,ASSRNRERTGELF
TRBV2,ASSRLGLDGTNSPLH
TRBV11-3,ASSLTDGLEQY
TRBV7-2,ASSLSPTGRYEQY
TRBV2,ASSGVPLAKNIQY
TRBV10-3,AISEASGGTDTQY
TRBV2,ASSEQGSDGELF
TRBV5-1,ASSPRINRGGEKLF
TRBV5-1,ASSWGDRGLDGGYT
TRBV13,ASSASLNTEAF
TRBV18,ASSPGTGPYEQY
TRBV4-1,ASSRLWRNQPQH
TRBV10-3,AISEILNTEAF
TRBV6-5,ASSYSTGRGGYT
TRBV5-4,ASSPAPGDTEAF
TRBV2,ASRRTSGGRSYNEQF
TRBV10-3,AISESIGGAGNQPQH
TRBV27,ASSPALGRLNTEAF
TRBV7-3,APKGGYGQPQH
TRBV19,ASSLQGGRTAEQY
TRBV2,ASSEWTSFDTQY
TRBV29-1,SVAGGAGQY
TRBV5-1,ASSAGTSGITAYEQY
TRBV11-2,ASSLDDLAASTGELF
TRBV18,ASTSGVGETQY
TRBV6-6,ASSYDGGPNTQY
TRBV18,ASSPLPVLAGTSDYGYT
TRBV19,ASSTPSDTGELF
TRBV5-1,ASSWGGGVEQY
TRBV4-2,ASSQANRNTGELF
TRBV7-9,ASSSPTQRQF
TRBV5-4,ASSLKDYGYT
TRBV7-3,ASSPDRATDTQY
TRBV27,ASSSRTGFEQY
TRBV5-6,ASSLVGGGDSPLH
TRBV6-5,ASRAEGDSTEAF
TRBV4-2,ASSQIAGGGGVETQY
TRBV19,ASTETGGGGYT
TRBV6-5,ASSPQGGKTDTQY
TRBV13,ASSSLKGLTEAF